These 8 T cell receptor beta chains were all obtained from the same sample, sequenced in a study of blood T cell repertoires in COVID-19 (TCRdb year 2020). To prepare the library, the immunoSEQ multiplex PCR assay was applied. The table comes from immuneACCESS by way of TCRdb, which keeps in-frame sequences with V and J called. Part of the clones is missing from these tables; in studies checked, under half for an unresolved V gene and the rest for unknown reasons. The sample table shows tens of thousands of clones, and about 91% are seen once. The ten largest clones take up around 5% of the sample. The sample was peripheral blood. These receptors were obtained from an elderly woman with acute or convalescent COVID-19.

This rearrangement joins TRBV19 to TRBJ1-1; D remains ambiguous. The CDR3 spans 13 residues. V shed 4 bases and J shed 2 bases, with 8 bases lying between them. The germline gives CDR1 LNHDA, CDR2 SQIVND (reference sequence). CDR3 amino acids: CASSNVGNTEAFF. CDR3 DNA sequence: TGTGCCAGTAGTAACGTCGGTAACACTGAAGCTTTCTTT.

This chain links TRBV27 with TRBJ2-3, with 7 bases aligning to TRBD1. V trimming: 1 base; J trimming: 0 bases; junction bases outside the gene matches: 4. Per the germline V gene, CDR1 is MNHEY and CDR2 is SMNVEV (reference sequence). The length of the CDR3 is 16 residues. The chain's CDR3 is CASSLYEGASTDTQYF. The CDR3 DNA is TGTGCCAGCAGTTTATACGAGGGGGCAAGCACAGATACGCAGTATTTT.

The V call is TRBV7-2, the J call TRBJ2-7, with no clear D. The V end was cut by 2 bases, the J end by 5 bases, with 10 bases between. The length of the CDR3 is 13 residues. Per the germline V gene, CDR1 is SGHTA and CDR2 is FQGNSA. For the CDR3, the DNA is TGTGCCAGCAGCTTAATAAACCGGGACGAGCAGTACTTC. It translates to CASSLINRDEQYF.

The V gene is TRBV9, the J gene TRBJ2-7; 8 bases are a match to TRBD1. This CDR3 comprises 13 residues. V was clipped by 3 bases and J by 5 bases; unmatched bases: 4. CDR1 and CDR2 (germline): SGDLS, YYNGEE. This CDR3 reads CASSDRTGHEQYF. The CDR3 DNA follows: TGTGCCAGCAGCGATCGGACAGGGCACGAGCAGTACTTC.

The chain carries TRBV9 and TRBJ2-7, with TRBD1 matching 9 bases. CDR3 length equals 13 residues. CDR1 and CDR2 from the germline V gene are SGDLS and YYNGEE. Unmatched junction bases numbered 2, after V lost 4 bases and J lost 3 bases. CDR3: CASSRGQGYEQYF. Here the CDR3 DNA reads TGTGCCAGCAGCCGGGGACAGGGCTACGAGCAGTACTTC. Based on the CDR3 plus reference TRBV9 and TRBJ2-7, the full variable domain is DSGVTQTPKHLITATGQRVTLRCSPRSGDLSVYWYQQSLDQGLQFLIQYYNGEERAKGNILERFSAQQFPDLHSELNLSSLELGDSALYFCASSRGQGYEQYFGPGTRLTVT.

This clone came up once. J is TRBJ1-3 and V is TRBV5-1, with 10 bases identical to TRBD1. Germline V CDR1 and CDR2: SGHRS, YFSETQ. V lost 3 bases to trimming and J lost 4 bases; unmatched junction nucleotides: 7. This CDR3 is 16 amino acids long. CDR3 bases: TGCGCCAGCAGCTCCGGGACAGGGGAATTCGGAAACACCATATATTTT. It translates to CASSSGTGEFGNTIYF.

The V and J genes are TRBV6-2 or TRBV6-3 and TRBJ1-6; 8 bases agree with TRBD1. V lost 5 bases and J lost 6; bases outside the gene matches: 6. The germline V gene encodes CDR1 MNHEY and CDR2 SVGEGT. The CDR3 is made up of 15 amino acids. The CDR3 is CASSPRQGANSPLHF. In nucleotides, the CDR3 is TGTGCCAGCAGTCCCCGTCAGGGGGCTAATTCACCCCTCCACTTT.

This chain uses TRBV3-1 (or the pseudogene TRBV3-2) with TRBJ1-1; D perhaps matches TRBD1 (5 bases). V dropped 7 bases and J dropped 5 bases, with 11 bases sitting between them. Germline-derived CDR1 and CDR2 are LGHDT and YNNKEL (reference sequence). CDR3 length equals 12 residues. CDR3 sequence reads: CASTAAGTEAFF. In DNA form, the CDR3 reads TGTGCCAGCACCGCGGCAGGGACTGAAGCTTTCTTT.